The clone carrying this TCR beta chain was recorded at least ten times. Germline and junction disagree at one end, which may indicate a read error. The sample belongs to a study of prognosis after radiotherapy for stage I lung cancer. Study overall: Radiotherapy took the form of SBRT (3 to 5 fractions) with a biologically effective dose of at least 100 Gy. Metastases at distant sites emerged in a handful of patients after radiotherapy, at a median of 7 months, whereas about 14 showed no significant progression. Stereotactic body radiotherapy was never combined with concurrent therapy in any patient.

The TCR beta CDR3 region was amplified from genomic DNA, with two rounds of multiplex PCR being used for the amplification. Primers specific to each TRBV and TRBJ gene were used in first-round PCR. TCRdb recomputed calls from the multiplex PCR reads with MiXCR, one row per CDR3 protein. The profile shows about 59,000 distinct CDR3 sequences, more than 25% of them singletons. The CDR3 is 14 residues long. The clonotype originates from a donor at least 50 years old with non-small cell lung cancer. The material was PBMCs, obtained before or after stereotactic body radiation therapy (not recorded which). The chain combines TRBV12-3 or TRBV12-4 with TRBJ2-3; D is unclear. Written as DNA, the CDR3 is TGTGCCAGCAGTCCTCCAAGCAGCACAGACACGCAGTATTTT. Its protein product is CASSPPSSTDTQYF.